The 27 T cell receptor beta chains reported below all come from one sample, sequenced in a study of response to subunit inactivated influenza vaccine. TCRdb re-derived calls from the RT-PCR reads in MiXCR, one entry per CDR3 protein. The data show 530,000 or so distinct CDR3 sequences, 25% seen once. This specimen was CD4+ T cells sorted from PBMCs, taken more than 4 days after vaccination. All receptors come from a man aged 50 to 59 who received an inactivated influenza vaccine.

This clonotype was recorded at least ten times. The gene calls are TRBV7-2 and TRBJ2-7; the D is unclear. The germline gives CDR1 SGHTA, CDR2 FQGNSA. CDR3 size: 13 residues. With 2 bases removed from V and 3 bases from J, the gap between germline ends came to 8 bases. The CDR3 is CASSLYRFYEQYF. CDR3 coding DNA: TGTGCCAGCAGCTTATACAGATTCTACGAGCAGTACTTC. The full variable domain, with the rest looked up from reference TRBV7-2 and TRBJ2-7, is GAGVSQSPSNKVTEKGKDVELRCDPISGHTALYWYRQSLGQGLEFLIYFQGNSAPDKSGLPSDRFSAERTGGSVSTLTIQRTQQEDSAVYLCASSLYRFYEQYFGPGTRLTVT.

This clonotype was counted only a few times. The V and J genes are TRBV4-2 and TRBJ1-2; the match to TRBD1 covers 9 bases. Germline V gene sequence: CDR1 LGHNA, CDR2 YNFKEQ. CDR3 length equals 15 residues. J was trimmed by 4 bases and V by 0 bases; bases with no gene match: 3. CDR3 sequence: CASSQDPGQGYGYTF. DNA of the CDR3: TGTGCCAGCAGCCAAGATCCGGGACAGGGCTATGGCTACACCTTC.

This clonotype was seen repeatedly, ten times or more. This chain uses TRBV18 with TRBJ2-7, with 11 nucleotides matching TRBD2. CDR3 size: 15 residues. In germline, CDR1 is KGHSH, CDR2 LQKENI. V shed 8 bases and J 0 bases; nucleotides not matched to a gene: 6. The CDR3 bases are TGTGCCAGCAGCCCTAGCGGGGGGAGCTCCTACGAGCAGTACTTC. Translation: CASSPSGGSSYEQYF.

This rearrangement joins TRBV4-2 to TRBJ2-5; TRBD2 agrees at 7 bases. Germline-derived CDR1 and CDR2 are LGHNA and YNFKEQ. The CDR3 spans 13 residues. Unmatched junction bases numbered 1, after V lost 1 base and J lost 5 bases. CDR3: CASSQGSGETQYF. DNA for the CDR3: TGTGCCAGCAGCCAAGGTAGCGGGGAGACCCAGTACTTC.

This clonotype has only a few counts. The genes are TRBV5-1 and TRBJ2-5; 8 bases are shared with TRBD1. V lost 4 bases, J lost 1 base, and 9 bases stayed unmatched. Germline loops: CDR1 SGHRS, CDR2 YFSETQ. The CDR3 extends over 16 amino acids. The CDR3 nucleotides are TGCGCCAGCAGCACAATCTTCGGGACAGGCCAAGAGACCCAGTACTTC. Its translation: CASSTIFGTGQETQYF.

This clonotype appeared a few times. The chain links TRBV18 to TRBJ2-7, with 8 bases aligning to TRBD1. Germline loops: CDR1 KGHSH, CDR2 LQKENI. The CDR3 runs 12 residues. Trimming cost V 4 bases and J 6 bases; bases outside gene matches: 2. CDR3 DNA: TGTGCCAGCTCACGACAGGGGTCCGAGCAGTACTTC. This gives the protein CASSRQGSEQYF.

The chain recombines TRBV28 with TRBJ1-4; 7 bases line up with TRBD1. CDR3 length equals 14 residues. Looked up from germline, CDR1 is MDHEN and CDR2 is SYDVKM. V dropped 9 bases and J dropped 4; count of bases not matched to a gene: 8. The CDR3 coding sequence is TGTGCCAGTAAACCGGGACAGATTAATGAAAAACTGTTTTTT. Encoded protein: CASKPGQINEKLFF.

The chain links TRBV20-1 to TRBJ1-6, with D uncertain. This CDR3 is 15 amino acids long. V lost 1 base and J 7 bases, leaving 14 bases between the germline ends. Germline-derived CDR1 and CDR2 are DFQATT and SNEGSKA (reference sequence). The CDR3 region is CSARAPAGRNSPLHF. The CDR3 DNA sequence: TGCAGTGCTAGAGCGCCGGCAGGCCGGAATTCACCCCTCCACTTT.

CDR3 loop: CAISAGRENQPQHF. The CDR3 region has the DNA TGTGCCATCAGTGCTGGCCGGGAGAATCAGCCCCAGCATTTT. This rearrangement joins TRBV10-3 to TRBJ1-5; D not certain. This CDR3 spans 14 amino acids. Trimming took off 4 bases at V and 4 bases at J, with 11 bases between the two ends. Germline CDR1 reads ENHRY; CDR2 reads SYGVKD.

This clonotype was picked up many times. This rearrangement joins TRBV20-1 to TRBJ2-5; D gene ambiguous. The CDR3 is 11 residues long. Between the trimmed V and J ends, which lost 3 bases and 5 bases, there was a span of 7 bases. Germline CDR1 DFQATT, CDR2 SNEGSKA (reference sequence). The CDR3 coding sequence is TGCAGTGCTAGTGATTGGGAGACCCAGTACTTC. It specifies CSASDWETQYF.

This clonotype was found a few times. V gene TRBV10-3 combines with J gene TRBJ1-5; TRBD1 aligns across 7 bases. CDR3 length equals 15 residues. V lost 5 bases, J lost 0 bases, and 4 bases stayed unmatched. Germline CDR1 is ENHRY and CDR2 is SYGVKD. This chain's CDR3 is CAISRDRDSNQPQHF. The CDR3 coding sequence is TGTGCCATCAGTCGAGACAGGGATAGCAATCAGCCCCAGCATTTT.

This clonotype occurred a few times. This chain links TRBV27 with TRBJ1-1; possible D gene TRBD1, 5 bases. Trimming took 3 bases from V and 4 from J, leaving 15 bases between them. CDR1 and CDR2 (germline): MNHEY, SMNVEV (reference sequence). The CDR3 consists of 15 residues. DNA of the CDR3: TGTGCCAGCAGTTTCTTTGGGGGTTTGGGCACTGAAGCTTTCTTT. Residues: CASSFFGGLGTEAFF.

The chain recombines TRBV5-5 with TRBJ2-2; TRBD2 might be the D (5 bases). The CDR3 totals 14 residues. The germline CDR1 and CDR2 sequences are SGHKS and YYEKEE (reference sequence). V lost 2 bases, J lost 5 bases, and 10 bases lay in between. CDR3 coding DNA: TGTGCCAGCAGCTTCGGGGAGCGGACCGGGGAGCTGTTTTTT. Translation gives CASSFGERTGELFF.

This clonotype was detected a few times. The V gene is TRBV12-3 or TRBV12-4, the J gene TRBJ2-7; D call uncertain. V lost 8 bases, J lost 2 bases, and 13 bases lay in between. This CDR3 region has 13 residues. CDR3 nucleotides: TGTGCCAGCTCGCGCTCGTATACCTACGAGCAGTACTTC. Amino acids: CASSRSYTYEQYF.

This clonotype came up once. J is TRBJ2-3 and V is TRBV6-2 or TRBV6-3; D possibly corresponds to TRBD1 (6 bases). Deletions cut 5 bases from V and 3 bases from J, with 12 bases between. CDR1 and CDR2 (germline): MNHEY, SVGEGT. CDR3 length: 14 residues. The CDR3 here is CASSVPGETDTQYF. For the CDR3, the DNA is TGTGCCAGCAGTGTTCCAGGGGAGACAGATACGCAGTATTTT.

V and J are TRBV18 and TRBJ1-4, with no clear D. Trimming stripped 1 base from V and 5 bases from J, with 11 bases between. Germline-derived CDR1 and CDR2 are KGHSH and LQKENI. The length of the CDR3 is 15 residues. The CDR3 reads CASSPQAHQNEKLFF. CDR3 nucleotide sequence: TGTGCCAGCTCACCACAAGCCCACCAGAATGAAAAACTGTTTTTT.

V gene TRBV5-1 combines with J gene TRBJ2-7; 9 nucleotides agree with TRBD1. The V gene's germline CDR1 is SGHRS and CDR2 YFSETQ. The CDR3 totals 14 residues. The ends lost 3 bases at V and 6 bases at J; junction bases unmatched: 7. The CDR3 coding sequence is TGCGCCAGCAGCTGGGGGGGACAGGGTGCCGAGCAGTACTTC. Amino acid sequence: CASSWGGQGAEQYF.

This clonotype was seen more than once but under ten times. Germline is not matched at one junction end, which may reflect a read error. This chain uses TRBV14 with TRBJ2-7; possible D gene TRBD2, 5 bases. The CDR3 totals 13 residues. Germline CDR1 and CDR2: SGHDN and FVKESK. The CDR3 bases are TGTGCCGGCAGCCCGAACGGGGTTGGGGAGCAGTACTTC. This codes for CAGSPNGVGEQYF.

This rearrangement joins TRBV3-1 to TRBJ2-1; 7 bases are a match to TRBD1. The length of the CDR3 is 15 residues. V gave up 5 bases and J gave up 0 bases; unmatched junction bases: 4. Germline CDR1 reads LGHDT; CDR2 reads YNNKEL (reference sequence). The DNA for the CDR3 is TGTGCCAGCAGCAAGGACAGGCTCTCCTACAATGAGCAGTTCTTC. It yields the protein CASSKDRLSYNEQFF.

This clonotype was seen only a few times. V and J are TRBV7-2 and TRBJ1-6; D may be TRBD1 (6 bases). The CDR3 is made up of 13 amino acids. Trimming stripped 3 bases from V and 13 bases from J, with 13 bases between. From germline, CDR1 is SGHTA and CDR2 FQGNSA. CDR3 protein: CASSFQGMGPLHF. The CDR3 DNA reads TGTGCCAGCAGCTTTCAGGGGATGGGGCCCCTCCACTTT.

The chain recombines TRBV3-1 with TRBJ2-1; 7 bases align to TRBD2. The V segment lost 4 bases and the J segment 0 bases; nucleotides outside the gene matches: 6. In germline, CDR1 is LGHDT, CDR2 YNNKEL (reference sequence). This CDR3 is 16 amino acids long. The CDR3 nucleotides are TGTGCCAGCAGCCCCCGACTAGCCCACTCCTACAATGAGCAGTTCTTC. Protein product: CASSPRLAHSYNEQFF.

This clonotype was counted between two and nine times. CDR3 coding DNA: TGTGCCAGCAGTTTGCGCAGGGGGACCGGGGAGCTGTTTTTT. Its protein is CASSLRRGTGELFF. The chain recombines TRBV12-3 or TRBV12-4 with TRBJ2-2; TRBD1 matches at 7 bases. V dropped 3 bases and J dropped 5; count of bases not matched to a gene: 3. The CDR3 runs to 14 residues.

This clonotype has only a few counts. The rearrangement uses TRBV11-1 and TRBJ2-2, with 12 bases lining up with TRBD2. V shed 6 bases, J shed 3 bases, and the junction held 5 bases outside the gene matches. Germline loops: CDR1 SGHAT, CDR2 FQDESV (reference sequence). CDR3 length: 16 amino acids. In nucleotides, the CDR3 is TGTGCCAGCAGTTTGACTAGCGGGGGCTACACCGGGGAGCTGTTTTTT. The encoded protein is CASSLTSGGYTGELFF.

The rearrangement joins TRBV20-1 to TRBJ2-7; the D gene is possibly TRBD2 (6 bases). This CDR3 comprises 13 residues. Looked up from germline, CDR1 is DFQATT and CDR2 is SNEGSKA (reference sequence). Trimming took off 1 base at V and 3 bases at J, with 10 bases between the two ends. DNA of the CDR3: TGCAGTGCTAGAGTGGGTAGCGGCTACGAGCAGTACTTC. Translating gives CSARVGSGYEQYF.

This clonotype has ten or more counts. The DNA for the CDR3 is TGTGCCAGCAGTTGGGACAGGGGTACTGAAGCTTTCTTT. It specifies CASSWDRGTEAFF. This rearrangement joins TRBV6-5 to TRBJ1-1, with 10 nucleotides matching TRBD1. Trimming at V came to 4 bases and at J to 5 bases, leaving 1 base not matched to a gene. Per germline, CDR1 MNHEY and CDR2 SVGAGI. The CDR3 is made up of 13 amino acids.

In its sample, this clonotype was seen a few times. The chain employs TRBV4-1 and TRBJ2-7; D is undetermined. This CDR3 is 14 amino acids long. Germline V lookup: CDR1 MGHRA, CDR2 YSYEKL. V was shortened by 4 bases and J by 3 bases, with 13 bases between the two germline ends. The CDR3 region is CASSRAIPNYEQYF. The CDR3 DNA follows: TGCGCCAGCAGCCGGGCAATACCGAACTACGAGCAGTACTTC.

This clonotype was observed at least ten times. This rearrangement joins TRBV7-8 to TRBJ2-5, with 14 bases lining up with TRBD2. Germline values: CDR1 SGHVS, CDR2 FQNEAQ. The CDR3 totals 16 residues. V shed 3 bases, J shed 3 bases, and the junction held 3 bases outside the gene matches. The CDR3 sequence: CASSLTSGGAKETQYF. The CDR3 DNA sequence: TGTGCCAGCAGCTTGACTAGCGGGGGGGCTAAAGAGACCCAGTACTTC.